A single T cell receptor (beta chain) is shown here with its context. Its antigen is as yet unknown. This record comes from a study of T cells expressing NK-cell markers. Across the study: Sorted CD3+CD56-NKG2C+, CD3+CD56+NKG2C+ and CD3+CD56+NKG2C- T cells supplied the TCR beta repertoires. Study results and caveats: Once again these clonotypes came out on top in the CD3+CD56-NKG2C+ fraction of a few donors.

No DNA is given; TCRdb re-called the 5' RACE reads and lists each CDR3 protein once. This repertoire includes 300,000 to 500,000 distinct CDR3 sequences. The sample taken for sequencing was blood T cells: a sorted CD56 or NKG2C T cell subset, CD4+ or CD8+ T cells, or bulk PBMC T cells (not recorded which). This clonotype was sampled from a woman aged 45-65 years in good health.

CDR3 region: CASRPGQLYEQYF. The chain is built from TRBV27 and TRBJ2-7. Germline CDR1 reads MNHEY; CDR2 reads SMNVEV (reference sequence). There are 13 residues in the CDR3.